This TCR beta chain comes out of a study of shared T cell receptors in the human thymus. Data came from immunoSEQ multiplex PCR; TCRdb stores just in-frame clones and leaves some out. The repertoire holds hundreds of thousands of clones, with roughly 94% as singletons. Trimming removed 2 bases at V and 0 bases at J, with 20 bases between. CDR1 and CDR2 from the germline V gene are SGHKS and YYEKEE (reference sequence). The CDR3 sequence is 18 residues long. Sequencing was performed on thymocytes. This rearrangement joins TRBV5-5 to TRBJ1-1; D unresolved. The TCR originated in a human donor. This CDR3 reads CASSLRAGKPNMNTEAFF. The DNA for the CDR3 is TGTGCCAGCAGCTTAAGGGCAGGAAAGCCCAACATGAACACTGAAGCTTTCTTT.